These T cell receptor beta chains were read from a single sample in a study of blood T cell repertoires in COVID-19. Measured with immunoSEQ multiplex PCR; TCRdb has only the in-frame clones, and not every one. The profile shows 310,000 or so clones, around 87% of them singletons. Sequenced input: PBMCs or T cells enriched from blood (not recorded which). The receptors were gathered from a woman aged 18-29 years with acute COVID-19. CDR3s include the opening cysteine and the closing phenylalanine or tryptophan. The order of the fields is clone size, V gene, D gene, J gene, CDR3 protein, CDR3 DNA. D genes are given only for firm matches. Some rows mark clone size as missing; the rest say once, few, many or name a class of expanded clone.

>-|TRBV11-1|TRBD2|TRBJ2-1
CASRFMGGYEQFF
TGTGCCAGCAGATTTATGGGGGGGTATGAGCAGTTCTTC
>-|TRBV4-2|TRBD1|TRBJ2-7
CASSPRTGIYEQYF
TGTGCCAGCAGCCCGCGGACAGGGATCTACGAGCAGTACTTC
>-|TRBV18|-|TRBJ2-5
CASSPRQVQETQYF
TGTGCCAGCTCACCAAGGCAGGTCCAAGAGACCCAGTACTTC
>-|TRBV6-5|-|TRBJ1-5
CASSPPEPNQPQHF
TGTGCCAGCAGCCCACCGGAGCCCAATCAGCCCCAGCATTTT
>once|TRBV9|TRBD2|TRBJ2-7
CASSVGLAGGLYEQYF
TGTGCCAGCAGCGTAGGTCTAGCGGGAGGCCTATACGAGCAGTACTTC
>-|TRBV2|-|TRBJ1-1
CASTVLPGNTEAFF
TGTGCCAGCACCGTCTTACCAGGGAACACTGAAGCTTTCTTT
>-|TRBV11-2|-|TRBJ1-5
CASSLYFPGQPQHF
TGTGCCAGCAGCCTATATTTCCCAGGGCAGCCCCAGCATTTT
>-|TRBV5-6|-|TRBJ2-2
CASSSRGRAPNTGELFF
TGTGCCAGCAGCAGTAGGGGCAGGGCTCCGAACACCGGGGAGCTGTTTTTT
>-|TRBV19|TRBD2|TRBJ2-1
CASSIWLAGVSYNEQFF
TGTGCCAGTAGTATCTGGCTAGCGGGAGTCTCCTACAATGAGCAGTTCTTC
>-|TRBV30|-|TRBJ2-5
CAWSWGEQETQYF
TGTGCCTGGAGCTGGGGGGAGCAAGAGACCCAGTACTTC
>-|TRBV5-6|TRBD1|TRBJ1-6
CASSRDRGVSPLHF
TGTGCCAGCAGCAGGGACAGGGGCGTTTCACCCCTCCACTTT
>-|TRBV7-3|TRBD1|TRBJ2-1
CASSDRGGRDRFF
TGTGCCAGCAGCGACAGGGGCGGACGGGATCGGTTCTTC
>many|TRBV5-4|-|TRBJ1-3
CASSLGGAGNTIYF
TGTGCCAGCAGCTTGGGCGGGGCTGGAAACACCATATATTTT
>-|TRBV12-3/TRBV12-4|-|TRBJ2-7
CASSPGQTYEQYF
TGTGCCAGCAGTCCGGGACAAACCTACGAGCAGTACTTC
>once|TRBV4-1|TRBD1|TRBJ1-2
CASSQGSRGRNNYGYTF
TGCGCCAGCAGCCAAGGTTCAAGGGGGCGAAATAACTATGGCTACACCTTC
>-|TRBV5-1|TRBD2|TRBJ2-4
CASSWGTSGNIQYF
TGCGCCAGCAGCTGGGGGACTAGCGGAAACATTCAGTACTTC
>once|TRBV5-1|TRBD2|TRBJ2-1
CASSLTSGSVEQFF
TGCGCCAGCAGCTTGACTAGCGGGAGTGTTGAGCAGTTCTTC
>-|TRBV13|-|TRBJ1-1
CASSLDGGGNTEAFF
TGTGCCAGCAGCTTAGACGGTGGAGGGAACACTGAAGCTTTCTTT
>-|TRBV20-1|-|TRBJ2-3
CSALRDTQYF
TGCAGTGCACTGCGGGATACGCAGTATTTT
>-|TRBV7-3|TRBD2|TRBJ2-7
CASSLLAGVTYEQYF
TGTGCCAGCAGCCTGCTAGCGGGAGTGACCTACGAGCAGTACTTC
>-|TRBV3-1/TRBV3-2|TRBD2|TRBJ2-7
CASSQELLAGGIFEQYF
TGTGCCAGCAGCCAAGAGCTACTAGCGGGAGGTATTTTCGAGCAGTACTTC
>-|TRBV19|TRBD2|TRBJ2-5
CASSITGRVEARETQYF
TGTGCCAGTAGTATTACCGGGAGGGTCGAGGCTCGGGAGACCCAGTACTTC
>-|TRBV12-3/TRBV12-4|-|TRBJ2-5
CASSFSARETQYF
TGTGCCAGCAGTTTCTCTGCGAGAGAGACCCAGTACTTC
>-|TRBV7-2|-|TRBJ2-7
CASSLGGRRGASYEQYF
TGTGCCAGCAGCTTAGGAGGTCGGCGCGGAGCGTCCTACGAGCAGTACTTC
>-|TRBV3-1/TRBV3-2|-|TRBJ1-2
CASSQRNGVTNYGYTF
TGTGCCAGCAGCCAAAGGAATGGAGTAACTAACTATGGCTACACCTTC
>-|TRBV19|TRBD2|TRBJ2-7
CASSITSGVTYEQYF
TGTGCCAGTAGTATTACTAGCGGGGTTACCTACGAGCAGTACTTC
>-|TRBV28|-|TRBJ2-5
CASSTLETQYF
TGTGCCAGCAGTACATTGGAGACCCAGTACTTC
>-|TRBV5-5|TRBD2|TRBJ2-7
CASSLEASGLGYEQYF
TGTGCCAGCAGCTTGGAGGCTAGCGGGCTAGGGTACGAGCAGTACTTC
>-|TRBV28|TRBD2|TRBJ2-4
CASSLGGGTRVKNIQYF
TGTGCCAGCAGTTTGGGAGGAGGGACTAGGGTCAAAAACATTCAGTACTTC
>few|TRBV5-1|-|TRBJ1-1
CASSLLQVNTEAFF
TGCGCCAGCAGCTTGTTACAGGTGAACACTGAAGCTTTCTTT
>-|TRBV11-2|-|TRBJ2-7
CASSLGYAEKPLGYF
TGTGCCAGCAGCTTAGGTTACGCAGAGAAACCCCTAGGATACTTC
>-|TRBV18|-|TRBJ2-4
CASSPPGRGGAKNIQYF
TGTGCCAGCTCACCACCGGGGCGAGGGGGAGCCAAAAACATTCAGTACTTC
>-|TRBV5-6|-|TRBJ2-7
CASSLTGTRSAYEQYF
TGTGCCAGCAGCTTGACCGGGACACGAAGTGCCTACGAGCAGTACTTC
>-|TRBV3-1/TRBV3-2|TRBD2|TRBJ2-3
CASSRRGAGGPADTQYF
TGTGCCAGCAGCCGGCGAGGAGCGGGAGGGCCTGCAGATACGCAGTATTTT
>-|TRBV11-2|-|TRBJ1-6
CASSPQGTDNSPLHF
TGTGCCAGCAGCCCCCAAGGTACAGATAATTCACCCCTCCACTTT
>-|TRBV18|-|TRBJ2-7
CASSPSGPSYEQYF
TGTGCCAGCTCACCAAGCGGGCCCTCCTACGAGCAGTACTTC
>-|TRBV15|TRBD2|TRBJ2-3
CATSRVGGRARFTDTQYF
TGTGCCACCAGCAGAGTAGGCGGGAGGGCCAGGTTTACAGATACGCAGTATTTT
>-|TRBV3-1/TRBV3-2|TRBD2|TRBJ2-1
CASSQRGVAGGPFPYNEQFF
TGTGCCAGCAGCCAAAGAGGGGTAGCGGGAGGGCCTTTCCCCTACAATGAGCAGTTCTTC
>-|TRBV28|TRBD2|TRBJ2-3
CASIGTSATDTQYF
TGTGCCAGCATCGGGACTAGCGCAACAGATACGCAGTATTTT
>-|TRBV7-6|-|TRBJ2-1
CASSSTQRGDEQFF
TGTGCCAGCAGCTCAACACAAAGAGGCGATGAGCAGTTCTTC
>-|TRBV7-6|TRBD2|TRBJ2-1
CASSSYTSANEQFF
TGTGCCAGCAGCTCCTATACTAGCGCCAATGAGCAGTTCTTC
>few|TRBV29-1|-|TRBJ2-3
CSVEGVDTQYF
TGCAGCGTAGAGGGGGTTGATACGCAGTATTTT
>-|TRBV10-1|TRBD2|TRBJ2-1
CAIRGAGVLVSYNEQFF
TGCGCCATCAGGGGAGCGGGAGTCTTAGTCTCCTACAATGAGCAGTTCTTC
>-|TRBV6-2/TRBV6-3|-|TRBJ2-7
CASSLGEGVTYEQYF
TGTGCCAGCAGCTTGGGAGAGGGGGTGACCTACGAGCAGTACTTC
>-|TRBV7-2|-|TRBJ2-7
CASSISPVAYEQYF
TGTGCCAGCAGCATTAGCCCAGTGGCCTACGAGCAGTACTTC
>-|TRBV24-1|-|TRBJ2-2
CATSDLPRANSNTGELFF
TGTGCCACCAGTGATTTGCCCAGGGCCAACTCTAACACCGGGGAGCTGTTTTTT
>-|TRBV7-9|-|TRBJ2-2
CASSLHLSGELFF
TGTGCCAGCAGCTTACATCTGAGCGGGGAGCTGTTTTTT
>-|TRBV7-2|-|TRBJ1-4
CASSLRTSEKLFF
TGTGCCAGCAGCTTAAGGACAAGCGAAAAACTGTTTTTT
>-|TRBV5-1|-|TRBJ2-7
CASSFPHANTYEQYF
TGCGCCAGCAGCTTCCCCCATGCGAATACCTACGAGCAGTACTTC
>-|TRBV27|-|TRBJ2-4
CASSLGGVAKNIQYF
TGTGCCAGCAGTTTAGGGGGCGTAGCCAAAAACATTCAGTACTTC
>-|TRBV7-2|-|TRBJ2-7
CASSLVLDSYEQYF
TGTGCCAGCAGCTTAGTGCTGGACAGCTACGAGCAGTACTTC
>once|TRBV6-5|TRBD1|TRBJ1-4
CASSQGVLDEKLFF
TGTGCCAGCTCTCAGGGGGTGTTAGATGAAAAACTGTTTTTT
>-|TRBV28|TRBD1|TRBJ1-2
CASKAGGGYTF
TGTGCCAGCAAGGCAGGGGGTGGCTACACCTTC
>-|TRBV6-2/TRBV6-3|-|TRBJ2-7
CASSYPTRLCYEQYF
TGTGCCAGCAGTTACCCGACTAGGCTATGCTACGAGCAGTACTTC
>-|TRBV4-2|TRBD2|TRBJ2-1
CASSQDSGGGYNEQFF
TGTGCCAGCAGCCAAGATTCTGGCGGGGGCTACAATGAGCAGTTCTTC